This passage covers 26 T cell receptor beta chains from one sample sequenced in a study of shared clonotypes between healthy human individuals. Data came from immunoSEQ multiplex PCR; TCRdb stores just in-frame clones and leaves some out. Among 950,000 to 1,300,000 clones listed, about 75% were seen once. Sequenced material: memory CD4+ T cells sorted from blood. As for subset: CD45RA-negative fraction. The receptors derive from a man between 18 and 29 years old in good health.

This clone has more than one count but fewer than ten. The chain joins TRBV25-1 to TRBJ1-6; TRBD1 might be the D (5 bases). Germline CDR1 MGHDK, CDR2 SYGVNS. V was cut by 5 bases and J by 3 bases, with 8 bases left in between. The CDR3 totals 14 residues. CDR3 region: CASSLQDYNSPLHF. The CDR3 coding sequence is TGTGCCAGCAGTCTACAGGACTATAATTCACCCCTCCACTTT.

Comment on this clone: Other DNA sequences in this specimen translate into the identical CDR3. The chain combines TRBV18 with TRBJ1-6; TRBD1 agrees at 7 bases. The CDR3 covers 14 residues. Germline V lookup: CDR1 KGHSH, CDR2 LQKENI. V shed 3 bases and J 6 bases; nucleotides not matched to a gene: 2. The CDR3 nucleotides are TGTGCCAGCTCACCGGGACAGAGTAATTCACCCCTCCACTTT. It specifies CASSPGQSNSPLHF.

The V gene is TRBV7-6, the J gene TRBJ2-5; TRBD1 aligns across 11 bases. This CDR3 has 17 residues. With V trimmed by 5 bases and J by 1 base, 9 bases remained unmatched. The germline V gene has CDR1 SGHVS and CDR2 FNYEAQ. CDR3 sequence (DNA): TGTGCCAGCAGCGCAACGGGACAGGGGGTGAGCCAAGAGACCCAGTACTTC. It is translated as CASSATGQGVSQETQYF.

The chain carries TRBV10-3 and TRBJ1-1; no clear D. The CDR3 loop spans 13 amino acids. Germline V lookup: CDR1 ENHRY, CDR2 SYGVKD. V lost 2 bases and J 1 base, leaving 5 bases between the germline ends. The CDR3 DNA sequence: TGTGCCATCAGTGAGATAGGGAACACTGAAGCTTTCTTT. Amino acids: CAISEIGNTEAFF.

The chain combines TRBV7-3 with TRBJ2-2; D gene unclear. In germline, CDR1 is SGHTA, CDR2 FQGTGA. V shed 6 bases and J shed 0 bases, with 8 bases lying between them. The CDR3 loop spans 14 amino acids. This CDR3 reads CASRPGSNTGELFF. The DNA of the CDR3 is TGTGCCAGCAGGCCGGGTTCGAACACCGGGGAGCTGTTTTTT.

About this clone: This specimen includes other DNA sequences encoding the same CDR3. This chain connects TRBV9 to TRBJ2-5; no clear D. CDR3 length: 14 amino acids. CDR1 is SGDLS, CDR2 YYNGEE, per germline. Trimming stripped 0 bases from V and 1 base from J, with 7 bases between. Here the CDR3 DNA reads TGTGCCAGCAGCGTAGGGGGATTCCAAGAGACCCAGTACTTC. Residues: CASSVGGFQETQYF.

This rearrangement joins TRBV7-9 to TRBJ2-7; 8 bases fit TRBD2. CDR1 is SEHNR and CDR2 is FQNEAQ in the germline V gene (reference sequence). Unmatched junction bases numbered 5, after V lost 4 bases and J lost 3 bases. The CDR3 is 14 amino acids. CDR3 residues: CASSYGAGDYEQYF. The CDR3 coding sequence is TGTGCCAGCAGCTACGGAGCGGGGGACTACGAGCAGTACTTC.

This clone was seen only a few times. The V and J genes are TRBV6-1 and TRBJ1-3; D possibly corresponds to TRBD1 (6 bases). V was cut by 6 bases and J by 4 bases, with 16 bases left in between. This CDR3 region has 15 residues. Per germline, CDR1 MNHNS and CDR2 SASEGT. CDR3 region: CASSLNRVLGNTIYF. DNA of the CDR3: TGTGCCAGCAGCCTCAACAGGGTTTTGGGAAACACCATATATTTT.

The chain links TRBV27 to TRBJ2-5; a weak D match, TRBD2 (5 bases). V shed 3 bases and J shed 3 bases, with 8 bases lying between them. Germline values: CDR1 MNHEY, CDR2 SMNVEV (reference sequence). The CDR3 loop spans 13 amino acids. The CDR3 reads CASSFSAEETQYF. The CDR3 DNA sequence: TGTGCCAGCAGTTTTTCAGCGGAAGAGACCCAGTACTTC.

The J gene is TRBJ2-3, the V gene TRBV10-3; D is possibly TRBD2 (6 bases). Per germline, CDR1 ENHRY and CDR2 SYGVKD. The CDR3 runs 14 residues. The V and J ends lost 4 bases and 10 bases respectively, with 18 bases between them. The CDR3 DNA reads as TGTGCCATCAGTGGCGGGACCCTCCTGGATGCGCAGTATTTT. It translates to CAISGGTLLDAQYF.

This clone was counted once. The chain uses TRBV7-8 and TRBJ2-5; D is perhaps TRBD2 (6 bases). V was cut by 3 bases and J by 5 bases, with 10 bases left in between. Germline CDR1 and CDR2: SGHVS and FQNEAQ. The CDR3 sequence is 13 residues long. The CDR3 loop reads CASSFLALETQYF. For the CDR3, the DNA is TGTGCCAGCAGCTTTCTAGCGCTGGAGACCCAGTACTTC.

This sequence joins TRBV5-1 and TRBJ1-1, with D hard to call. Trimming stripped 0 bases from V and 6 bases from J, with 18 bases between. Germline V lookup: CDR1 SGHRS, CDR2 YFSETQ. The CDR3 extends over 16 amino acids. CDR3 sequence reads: CASSLAVVLSGAEAFF. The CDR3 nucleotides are TGCGCCAGCAGCTTGGCCGTCGTCCTTAGCGGCGCTGAAGCTTTCTTT.

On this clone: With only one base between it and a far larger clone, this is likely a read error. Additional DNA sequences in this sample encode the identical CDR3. CDR3 amino acids: CASSLDQVNTGELFF. CDR3 nucleotide sequence: TGCGCCAGCAGCTTGGACCAGGTAAACACCGGGGAGCTGTTTTTT. This chain connects TRBV5-1 to TRBJ2-2; D call uncertain. CDR1 and CDR2 (germline): SGHRS, YFSETQ. V dropped 0 bases and J dropped 2 bases, with 8 bases sitting between them. The CDR3 sequence is 15 residues long.

The CDR3 spells CASSGTGHANTEAFF. In nucleotides, the CDR3 is TGTGCCAGCAGCGGAACAGGGCACGCGAACACTGAAGCTTTCTTT. The J gene is TRBJ1-1, the V gene TRBV9, with D perhaps TRBD1 (6 bases). The CDR3 loop spans 15 amino acids. Germline CDR1 SGDLS, CDR2 YYNGEE. V was pared by 3 bases and J by 1 base, with 13 bases between. The entire variable domain, with the rest obtained from reference TRBV9 and TRBJ1-1, is as follows: DSGVTQTPKHLITATGQRVTLRCSPRSGDLSVYWYQQSLDQGLQFLIQYYNGEERAKGNILERFSAQQFPDLHSELNLSSLELGDSALYFCASSGTGHANTEAFFGQGTRLTVV.

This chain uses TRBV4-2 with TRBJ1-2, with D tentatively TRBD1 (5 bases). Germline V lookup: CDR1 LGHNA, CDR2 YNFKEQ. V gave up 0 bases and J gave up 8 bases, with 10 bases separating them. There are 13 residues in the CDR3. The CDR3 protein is CASSQEQAGGYTF. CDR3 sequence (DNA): TGTGCCAGCAGCCAAGAACAGGCCGGAGGCTACACCTTC.

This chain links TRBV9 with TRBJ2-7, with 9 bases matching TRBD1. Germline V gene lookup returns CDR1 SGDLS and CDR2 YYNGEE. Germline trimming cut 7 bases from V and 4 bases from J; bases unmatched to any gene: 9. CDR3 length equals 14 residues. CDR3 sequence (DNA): TGTGCCAGCGCGGTGGGACAGGGAGGTTACGAGCAGTACTTC. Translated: CASAVGQGGYEQYF. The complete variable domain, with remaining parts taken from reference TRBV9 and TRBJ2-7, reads DSGVTQTPKHLITATGQRVTLRCSPRSGDLSVYWYQQSLDQGLQFLIQYYNGEERAKGNILERFSAQQFPDLHSELNLSSLELGDSALYFCASAVGQGGYEQYFGPGTRLTVT.

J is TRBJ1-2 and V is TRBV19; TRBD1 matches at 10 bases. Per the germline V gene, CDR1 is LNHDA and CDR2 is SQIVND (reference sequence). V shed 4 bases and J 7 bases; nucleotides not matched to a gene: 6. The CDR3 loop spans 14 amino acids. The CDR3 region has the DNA TGTGCCAGTAGTACGGGACAGGGGATCGGTGGCTACACCTTC. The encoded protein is CASSTGQGIGGYTF.

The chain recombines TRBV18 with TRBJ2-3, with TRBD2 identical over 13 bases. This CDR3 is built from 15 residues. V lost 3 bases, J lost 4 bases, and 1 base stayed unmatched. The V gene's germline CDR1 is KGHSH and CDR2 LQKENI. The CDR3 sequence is CASSPGLAGSDTQYF. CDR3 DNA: TGTGCCAGCTCACCGGGACTAGCGGGATCAGATACGCAGTATTTT.

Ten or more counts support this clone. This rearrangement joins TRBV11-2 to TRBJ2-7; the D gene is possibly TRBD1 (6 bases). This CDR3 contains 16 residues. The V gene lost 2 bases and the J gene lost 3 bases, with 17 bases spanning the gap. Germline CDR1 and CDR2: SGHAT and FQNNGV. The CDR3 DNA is TGTGCCAGCAGCTTATCGACAGGCCTTTTATACTACGAGCAGTACTTC. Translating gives CASSLSTGLLYYEQYF.

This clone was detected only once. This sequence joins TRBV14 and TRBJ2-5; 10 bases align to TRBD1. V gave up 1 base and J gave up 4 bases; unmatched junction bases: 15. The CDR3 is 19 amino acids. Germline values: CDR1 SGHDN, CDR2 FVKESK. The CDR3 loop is CASSQGFRTGGSYGETQYF. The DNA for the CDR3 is TGTGCCAGCAGCCAAGGGTTCAGGACAGGGGGATCTTACGGAGAGACCCAGTACTTC.

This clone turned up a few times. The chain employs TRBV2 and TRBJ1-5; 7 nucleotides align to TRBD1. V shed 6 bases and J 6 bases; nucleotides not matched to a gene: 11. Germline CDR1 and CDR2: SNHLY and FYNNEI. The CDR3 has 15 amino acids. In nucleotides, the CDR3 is TGTGCCAGCAGCCCAACAGGGGACGGAGGTCAGCCCCAGCATTTT. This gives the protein CASSPTGDGGQPQHF.

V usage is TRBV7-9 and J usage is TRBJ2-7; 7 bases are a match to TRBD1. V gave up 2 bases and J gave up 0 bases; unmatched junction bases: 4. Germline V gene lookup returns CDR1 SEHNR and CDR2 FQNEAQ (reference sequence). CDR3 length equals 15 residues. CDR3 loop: CASSLPGQSSYEQYF. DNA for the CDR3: TGTGCCAGCAGCTTACCGGGACAGAGCTCCTACGAGCAGTACTTC.

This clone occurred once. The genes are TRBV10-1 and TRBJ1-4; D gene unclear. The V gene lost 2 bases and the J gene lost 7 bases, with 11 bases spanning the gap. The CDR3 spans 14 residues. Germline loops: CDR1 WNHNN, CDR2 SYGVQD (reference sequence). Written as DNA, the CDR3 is TGCGCCAGCAGTGAGCAACAGATCGGTGAAAAACTGTTTTTT. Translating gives CASSEQQIGEKLFF.

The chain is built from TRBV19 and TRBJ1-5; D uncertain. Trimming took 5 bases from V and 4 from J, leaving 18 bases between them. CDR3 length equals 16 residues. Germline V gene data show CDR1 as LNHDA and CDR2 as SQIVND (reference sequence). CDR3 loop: CASSPRMVSLNQPQHF. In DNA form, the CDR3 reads TGTGCCAGTAGTCCCCGGATGGTGTCACTAAATCAGCCCCAGCATTTT.

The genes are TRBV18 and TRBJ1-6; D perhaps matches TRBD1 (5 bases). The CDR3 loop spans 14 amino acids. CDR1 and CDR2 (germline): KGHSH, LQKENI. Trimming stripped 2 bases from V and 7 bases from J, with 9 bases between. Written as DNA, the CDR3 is TGTGCCAGCTCACCAGGGGACCTCAATTCACCCCTCCACTTT. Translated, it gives CASSPGDLNSPLHF.

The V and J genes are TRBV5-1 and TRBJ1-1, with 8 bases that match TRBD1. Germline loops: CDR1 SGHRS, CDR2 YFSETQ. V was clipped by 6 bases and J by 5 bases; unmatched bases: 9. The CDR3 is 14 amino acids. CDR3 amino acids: CASTNQGAQTEAFF. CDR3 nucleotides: TGCGCCAGCACCAACCAGGGGGCTCAAACTGAAGCTTTCTTT.